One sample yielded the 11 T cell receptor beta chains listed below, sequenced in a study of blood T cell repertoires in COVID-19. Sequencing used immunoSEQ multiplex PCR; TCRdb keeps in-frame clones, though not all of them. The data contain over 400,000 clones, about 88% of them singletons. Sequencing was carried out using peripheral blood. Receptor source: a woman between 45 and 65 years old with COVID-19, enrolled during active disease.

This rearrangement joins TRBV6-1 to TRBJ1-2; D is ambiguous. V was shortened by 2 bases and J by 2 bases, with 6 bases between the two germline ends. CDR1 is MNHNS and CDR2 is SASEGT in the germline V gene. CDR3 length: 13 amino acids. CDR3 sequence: CASSENPNYGYTF. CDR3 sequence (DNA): TGTGCCAGCAGTGAAAATCCGAACTATGGCTACACCTTC.

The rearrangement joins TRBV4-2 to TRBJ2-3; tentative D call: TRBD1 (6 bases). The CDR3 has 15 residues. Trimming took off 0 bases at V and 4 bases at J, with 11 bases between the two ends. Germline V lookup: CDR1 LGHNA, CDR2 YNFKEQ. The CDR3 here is CASSQDGPGADTQYF. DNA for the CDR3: TGTGCCAGCAGCCAAGATGGCCCAGGGGCAGATACGCAGTATTTT.

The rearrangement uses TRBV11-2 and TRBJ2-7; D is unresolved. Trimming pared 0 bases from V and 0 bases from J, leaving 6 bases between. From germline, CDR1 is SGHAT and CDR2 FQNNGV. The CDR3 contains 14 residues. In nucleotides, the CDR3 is TGTGCCAGCAGCTTAGAAAGACTCTCCTACGAGCAGTACTTC. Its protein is CASSLERLSYEQYF.

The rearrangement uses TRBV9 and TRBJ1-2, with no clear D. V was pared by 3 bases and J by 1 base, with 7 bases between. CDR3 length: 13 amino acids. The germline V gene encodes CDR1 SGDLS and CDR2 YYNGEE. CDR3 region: CASSAGFNYGYTF. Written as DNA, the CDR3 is TGTGCCAGCAGCGCAGGATTTAACTATGGCTACACCTTC.

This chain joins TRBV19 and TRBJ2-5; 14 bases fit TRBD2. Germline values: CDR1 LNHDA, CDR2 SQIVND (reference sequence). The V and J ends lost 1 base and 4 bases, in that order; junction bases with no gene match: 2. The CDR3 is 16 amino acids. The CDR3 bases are TGTGCCAGTAGTATAGGTGGACTAGCGGGGGGAGAGACCCAGTACTTC. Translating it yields CASSIGGLAGGETQYF.

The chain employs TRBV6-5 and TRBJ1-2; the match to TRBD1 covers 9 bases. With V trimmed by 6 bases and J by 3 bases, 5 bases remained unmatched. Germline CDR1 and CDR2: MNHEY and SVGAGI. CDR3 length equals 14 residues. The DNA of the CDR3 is TGTGCCAGCAGCGGGACAGGGAAGGACTATGGCTACACCTTC. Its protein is CASSGTGKDYGYTF.

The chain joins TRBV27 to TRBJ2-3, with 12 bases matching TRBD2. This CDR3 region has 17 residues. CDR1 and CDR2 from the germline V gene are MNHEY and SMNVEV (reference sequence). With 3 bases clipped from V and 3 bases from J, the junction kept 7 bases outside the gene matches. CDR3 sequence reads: CASSFSSGGAGTDTQYF. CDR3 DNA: TGTGCCAGCAGTTTTTCTAGCGGGGGGGCCGGTACAGATACGCAGTATTTT.

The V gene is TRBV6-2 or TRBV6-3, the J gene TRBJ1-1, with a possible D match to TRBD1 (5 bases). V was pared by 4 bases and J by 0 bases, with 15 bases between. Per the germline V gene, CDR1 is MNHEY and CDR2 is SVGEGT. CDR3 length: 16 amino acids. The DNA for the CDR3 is TGTGCCAGCAGTTTCATCCCGGGGGGGGTGAACACTGAAGCTTTCTTT. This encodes CASSFIPGGVNTEAFF.

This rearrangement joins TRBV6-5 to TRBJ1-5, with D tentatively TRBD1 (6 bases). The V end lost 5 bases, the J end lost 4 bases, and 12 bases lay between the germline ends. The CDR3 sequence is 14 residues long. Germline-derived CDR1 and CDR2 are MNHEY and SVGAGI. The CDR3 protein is CASSHRATNQPQHF. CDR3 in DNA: TGTGCCAGCAGTCACAGGGCGACGAATCAGCCCCAGCATTTT.

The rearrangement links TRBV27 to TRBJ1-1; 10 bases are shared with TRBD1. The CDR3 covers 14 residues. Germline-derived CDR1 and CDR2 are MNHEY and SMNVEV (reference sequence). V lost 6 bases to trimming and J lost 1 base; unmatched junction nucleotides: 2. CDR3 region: CASSRQGANTEAFF. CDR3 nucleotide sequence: TGTGCCAGCAGCAGACAGGGGGCGAACACTGAAGCTTTCTTT.

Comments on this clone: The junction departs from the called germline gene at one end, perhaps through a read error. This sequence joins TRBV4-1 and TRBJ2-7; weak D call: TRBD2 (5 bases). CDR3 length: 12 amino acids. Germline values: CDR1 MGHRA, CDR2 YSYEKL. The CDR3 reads CASSQDGRVVRF. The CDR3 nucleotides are TGCGCCAGCAGCCAAGATGGGAGAGTCGTTAGGTTC.